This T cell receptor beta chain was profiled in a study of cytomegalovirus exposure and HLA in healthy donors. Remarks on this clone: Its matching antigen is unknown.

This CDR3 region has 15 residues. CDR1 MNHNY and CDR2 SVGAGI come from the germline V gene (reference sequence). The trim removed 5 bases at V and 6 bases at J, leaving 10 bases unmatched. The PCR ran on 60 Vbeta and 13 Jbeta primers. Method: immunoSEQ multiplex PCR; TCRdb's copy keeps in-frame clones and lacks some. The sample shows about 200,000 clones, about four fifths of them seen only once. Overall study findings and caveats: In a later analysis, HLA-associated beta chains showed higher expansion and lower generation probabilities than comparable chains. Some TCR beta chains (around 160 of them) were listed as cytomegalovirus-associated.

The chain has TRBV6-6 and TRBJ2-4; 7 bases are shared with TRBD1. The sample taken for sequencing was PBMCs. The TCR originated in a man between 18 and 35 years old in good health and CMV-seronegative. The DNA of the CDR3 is TGTGCCAGCAGTCCAGACAGGGTGATCCTAAACATTCAGTACTTC. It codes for CASSPDRVILNIQYF.